This entry is about one T cell receptor (beta chain). What it binds is unknown. Measured with immunoSEQ multiplex PCR; TCRdb has only the in-frame clones, and not every one. The sample has under 40,000 clones, 93% seen once. The data originate from a study of T cells in localized non-small cell lung cancer. Study-wide results and caveats: An association was observed between higher blood T cell density and longer overall survival. Heterogeneity stays possible, as sequencing covered only one tumor region. Adjacent lung tissue had a median about 57 of the top 100 clones found in the tumor. Measurement of T cell clonality placed uninvolved adjacent lung highest, above the level in tumor.

Trimming removed 8 bases from V and 2 bases from J, with 18 bases in between. The germline V gene has CDR1 MNHNS and CDR2 SASEGT. The length of the CDR3 is 15 residues. The sequencing here drew on peripheral blood, taken before any cancer treatment. This sequence was found in a female donor older than 55 with stage I lung adenocarcinoma. The J gene is TRBJ1-1, the V gene TRBV6-1; perhaps TRBD1 as D (6 bases). The CDR3 DNA sequence: TGTGCCAGCTGGGCTGGGCAAGGGGGAAACACTGAAGCTTTCTTT. This gives the protein CASWAGQGGNTEAFF.